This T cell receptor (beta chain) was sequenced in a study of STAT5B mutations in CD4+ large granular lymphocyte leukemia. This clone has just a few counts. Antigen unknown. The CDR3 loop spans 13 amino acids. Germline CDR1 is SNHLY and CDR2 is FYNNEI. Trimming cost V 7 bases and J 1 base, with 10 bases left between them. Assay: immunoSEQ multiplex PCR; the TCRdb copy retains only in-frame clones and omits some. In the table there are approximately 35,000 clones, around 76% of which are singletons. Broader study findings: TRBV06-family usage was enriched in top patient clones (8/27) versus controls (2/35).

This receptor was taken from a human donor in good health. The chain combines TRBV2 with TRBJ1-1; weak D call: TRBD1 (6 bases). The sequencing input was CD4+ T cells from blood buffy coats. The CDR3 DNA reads TGTGCCAGCATCGCGACAGGGAACACTGAAGCTTTCTTT. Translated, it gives CASIATGNTEAFF.